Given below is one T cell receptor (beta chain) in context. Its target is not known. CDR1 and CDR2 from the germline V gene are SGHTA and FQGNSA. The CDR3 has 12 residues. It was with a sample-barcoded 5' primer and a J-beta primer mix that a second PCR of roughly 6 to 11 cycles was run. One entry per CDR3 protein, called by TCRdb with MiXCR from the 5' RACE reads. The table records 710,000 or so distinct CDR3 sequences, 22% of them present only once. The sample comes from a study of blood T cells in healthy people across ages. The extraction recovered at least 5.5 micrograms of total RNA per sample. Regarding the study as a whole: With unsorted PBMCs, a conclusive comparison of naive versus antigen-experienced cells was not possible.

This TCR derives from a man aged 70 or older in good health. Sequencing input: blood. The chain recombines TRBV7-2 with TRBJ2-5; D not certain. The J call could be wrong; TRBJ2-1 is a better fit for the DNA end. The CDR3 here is CASSPSLREQFF. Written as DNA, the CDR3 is TGTGCCAGCAGCCCCTCCCTGCGGGAGCAGTTCTTC.